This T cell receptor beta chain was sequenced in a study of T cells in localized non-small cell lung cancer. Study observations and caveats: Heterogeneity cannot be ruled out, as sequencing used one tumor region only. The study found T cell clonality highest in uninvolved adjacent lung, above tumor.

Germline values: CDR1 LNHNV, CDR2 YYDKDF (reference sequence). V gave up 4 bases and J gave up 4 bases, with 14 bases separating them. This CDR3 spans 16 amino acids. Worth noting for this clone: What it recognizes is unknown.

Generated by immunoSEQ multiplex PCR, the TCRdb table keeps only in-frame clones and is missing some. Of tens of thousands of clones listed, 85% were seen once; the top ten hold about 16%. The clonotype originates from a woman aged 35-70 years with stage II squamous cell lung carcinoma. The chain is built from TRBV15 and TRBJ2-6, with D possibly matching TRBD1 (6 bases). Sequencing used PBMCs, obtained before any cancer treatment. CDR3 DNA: TGTGCCACCAGCACAGATAGGGGGTCAGGGGCCAACGTCCTGACTTTC. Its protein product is CATSTDRGSGANVLTF.